This T cell receptor beta chain was observed in a study of early T cells in non-severe SARS-CoV-2 infection. In the study overall: The sequenced material was bulk RNA from unsorted whole blood, and its chains were unpaired.

General study points: The study's VDJdb matching favored anti-spike CD8 responses and missed private and CD4 specificities.

CDR3 size: 12 residues. Germline V gives CDR1 ENHRY, CDR2 SYGVKD. The sample holds a few counts of this clonotype. As yet, its antigen is unknown. The junction differs from germline at one of its ends, possibly a read error. Unique molecular identifier tags were affixed to discrete cDNA molecules. TCRdb re-derived calls from the 5' RACE reads in MiXCR, one entry per CDR3 protein. The sample has 100,000 to 140,000 distinct CDR3 sequences; around 10% are singletons. The sequence was collected from an adult who was a healthcare worker with PCR-confirmed SARS-CoV-2 infection or an uninfected control (not recorded which). The chain links TRBV10-3 to TRBJ2-7, with D uncertain. Sequencing was carried out using whole blood. CDR3 amino acids: CAVRSMTYEQYF. CDR3 nucleotide sequence: TGTGCCGTCAGGTCCATGACCTACGAGCAGTACTTC.